This T cell receptor (beta chain) was captured in a study of cytomegalovirus exposure and HLA in healthy donors. Amplification used 60 Vbeta primers and 13 Jbeta primers. Per the authors' pipeline: The count from a later analysis was some 83 million unique TCR beta chains, some 11 million of them shared. Generated by immunoSEQ multiplex PCR, the TCRdb table keeps only in-frame clones and is missing some. The V and J calls and clone size were taken over from that table, and D and trimming were inferred from the DNA. This sample has approximately 120,000 clones, with about 80% found just once. On this clone itself: Its antigen is still unknown.

The germline V gene has CDR1 WNHNN and CDR2 SYGVQD (reference sequence). The CDR3 runs to 15 residues. V lost 4 bases and J lost 4; bases outside the gene matches: 5. Study outcomes and limitations: A missense variant in DCLRE1C was later tied to TCR beta V- and J-gene trimming.

The genes are TRBV10-1 and TRBJ2-3; 10 nucleotides match TRBD2. The material sequenced was PBMCs. The receptor was derived from a human donor in good health. CDR3 in DNA: TGCGCCAGCAGTGCAAGCGGGAGGGTCGCAGATACGCAGTATTTT. It encodes CASSASGRVADTQYF.